These 31 T cell receptor beta chains were all obtained from the same sample, sequenced in a study of neoadjuvant anti-PD-1 for oral cavity cancer. Some clones are missing from TCRdb's copy, which holds only in-frame ones; the method was immunoSEQ multiplex PCR. The sample carries tens of thousands of clones, around 80% recorded once. The sequences come from PBMCs, collected before nivolumab (anti-PD-1) treatment. The receptors come from a person aged 35-80 years with oral cavity squamous cell carcinoma.

The CDR3 DNA is TGTGCCAGCAGCTACGACAGATCCAAAAACATTCAGTACTTC. Translation gives CASSYDRSKNIQYF. The chain recombines TRBV27 with TRBJ2-4, with D possibly being TRBD1 (5 bases). V was clipped by 6 bases and J by 2 bases, with 11 bases between them. There are 14 residues in the CDR3. The germline V gene encodes CDR1 MNHEY and CDR2 SMNVEV (reference sequence).

J is TRBJ2-7 and V is TRBV18, with a tentative D call TRBD1 (6 bases). This CDR3 is 14 amino acids long. V gave up 4 bases and J gave up 0 bases, with 10 bases separating them. Per germline, CDR1 KGHSH and CDR2 LQKENI. CDR3 sequence reads: CASSLTGSSYEQYF. The CDR3 DNA follows: TGTGCCAGCTCACTCACAGGGAGCTCCTACGAGCAGTACTTC.

The chain is built from TRBV5-1 and TRBJ1-2; possible D gene TRBD1, 6 bases. There are 13 residues in the CDR3. Per the germline V gene, CDR1 is SGHRS and CDR2 is YFSETQ. Trimming stripped 4 bases from V and 4 bases from J, with 11 bases between. CDR3 nucleotides: TGCGCCAGCAGCACGGACAGTAGCTATGGCTACACCTTC. It codes for CASSTDSSYGYTF.

The rearrangement joins TRBV6-6 to TRBJ1-4; tentative D call: TRBD1 (6 bases). Germline assignment: CDR1 MNHNY and CDR2 SVGAGI (reference sequence). Trimming removed 5 bases from V and 4 bases from J, with 17 bases in between. This CDR3 is 16 amino acids long. DNA for the CDR3: TGTGCCAGCAGTAGGACAGCCGATCCTCTTAATGAAAAACTGTTTTTT. Amino acids: CASSRTADPLNEKLFF.

V gene TRBV5-4 combines with J gene TRBJ2-2, with a weak D call TRBD1 (6 bases). In germline, CDR1 is SGHNT, CDR2 YYREEE (reference sequence). The CDR3 has 14 amino acids. V dropped 2 bases and J dropped 5 bases, with 10 bases sitting between them. CDR3 sequence: CASSLGGSTGELFF. In nucleotides, the CDR3 is TGTGCCAGCAGCTTAGGGGGATCTACCGGGGAGCTGTTTTTT.

V gene TRBV4-1 combines with J gene TRBJ2-7, with D possibly called TRBD1 or TRBD2 (5 bases each). The germline CDR1 and CDR2 sequences are MGHRA and YSYEKL. The CDR3 covers 14 residues. Trimming removed 3 bases at V and 5 bases at J, with 14 bases between. The CDR3 loop reads CASSQPQGVHEQYF. The DNA for the CDR3 is TGCGCCAGCAGCCAGCCCCAGGGAGTCCACGAGCAGTACTTC.

The count of this clone is one. The V call is TRBV7-8, the J call TRBJ1-2; no firm D call. Germline CDR1 reads SGHVS; CDR2 reads FQNEAQ. V lost 2 bases to trimming and J lost 0 bases, with 10 bases between them. CDR3 length: 15 amino acids. The CDR3 here is CASSLSQGSNYGYTF. Here the CDR3 DNA reads TGTGCCAGCAGCTTAAGCCAAGGATCTAACTATGGCTACACCTTC.

This clone was picked up a small number of times. The CDR3 sequence: CASSLAGITGELFF. The CDR3 nucleotides read TGTGCCAGCAGCTTAGCGGGGATCACCGGGGAGCTGTTTTTT. The chain joins TRBV7-2 to TRBJ2-2, with unresolved D. With 0 bases removed from V and 4 bases from J, the gap between germline ends came to 6 bases. The CDR3 loop spans 14 amino acids. From germline, CDR1 is SGHTA and CDR2 FQGNSA.

The chain couples TRBV19 to TRBJ1-5; D gene ambiguous. Germline assignment: CDR1 LNHDA and CDR2 SQIVND (reference sequence). This CDR3 has 14 residues. V lost 5 bases, J lost 0 bases, and 8 bases lay in between. CDR3 in DNA: TGTGCCAGTAGTGCCACTTCTAGCAATCAGCCCCAGCATTTT. Its protein is CASSATSSNQPQHF.

The CDR3 region has the DNA TGTGCCAGCAGCTTTAGGACTAGCGGGGGAGACAATGAGCAGTTCTTC. This encodes CASSFRTSGGDNEQFF. The chain employs TRBV7-9 and TRBJ2-1; 13 bases are a match to TRBD2. Germline-derived CDR1 and CDR2 are SEHNR and FQNEAQ (reference sequence). The CDR3 loop spans 16 amino acids. The junction had 4 bases not matched to a gene; V was cut back by 3 bases and J by 5 bases.

This sequence joins TRBV7-9 and TRBJ1-2; D unresolved. The CDR3 is 16 residues long. V lost 5 bases and J 1 base, leaving 17 bases between the germline ends. CDR1 SEHNR and CDR2 FQNEAQ come from the germline V gene (reference sequence). CDR3 amino acids: CASSTHLAEFNYGYTF. CDR3 in DNA: TGTGCCAGCAGCACACACCTCGCCGAGTTTAACTATGGCTACACCTTC.

The chain couples TRBV6-1 to TRBJ1-2; the D gene is possibly TRBD1 (5 bases). Germline V CDR1 and CDR2: MNHNS, SASEGT. There are 14 residues in the CDR3. Trimming pared 5 bases from V and 2 bases from J, leaving 12 bases between. CDR3 in DNA: TGTGCCAGCAGTTCGGACACCCCAAACTATGGCTACACCTTC. This sequence encodes CASSSDTPNYGYTF.

The V call is TRBV7-3, the J call TRBJ2-1; D is uncertain. Germline CDR1 SGHTA, CDR2 FQGTGA. Trimming removed 2 bases at V and 8 bases at J, with 7 bases between. The CDR3 runs to 12 residues. The CDR3 region is CASSLSADEQFF. The CDR3 DNA sequence: TGTGCCAGCAGCTTATCCGCGGATGAGCAGTTCTTC.

This sequence joins TRBV6-1 and TRBJ2-5, with TRBD1 identical over 8 bases. Trimming took 4 bases from V and 2 from J; bases not matched to a gene: 3. CDR1 MNHNS and CDR2 SASEGT come from the germline V gene. There are 14 residues in the CDR3. CDR3: CASSGRTGQETQYF. CDR3 sequence (DNA): TGTGCCAGCAGTGGAAGGACAGGGCAAGAGACCCAGTACTTC.

This clone was seen only a few times. J is TRBJ1-1 and V is TRBV19, with 9 positions matching TRBD1. The CDR3 is 15 residues long. With 7 bases clipped from V and 0 bases from J, the junction kept 6 bases outside the gene matches. Germline-derived CDR1 and CDR2 are LNHDA and SQIVND (reference sequence). The CDR3 loop reads CASIQGQGMNTEAFF. The CDR3 coding sequence is TGTGCCAGTATCCAGGGACAGGGTATGAACACTGAAGCTTTCTTT. Supplemented by reference TRBV19 and TRBJ1-1, the full variable domain reads DGGITQSPKYLFRKEGQNVTLSCEQNLNHDAMYWYRQDPGQGLRLIYYSQIVNDFQKGDIAEGYSVSREKKESFPLTVTSAQKNPTAFYLCASIQGQGMNTEAFFGQGTRLTVV.

The chain uses TRBV6-1 and TRBJ2-3; the match to TRBD2 covers 11 bases. CDR3 length: 14 residues. The germline gives CDR1 MNHNS, CDR2 SASEGT. The V segment lost 7 bases and the J segment 5 bases; nucleotides outside the gene matches: 5. The CDR3 bases are TGTGCCAGCATACTAGCGGGAGTAGGAGATACGCAGTATTTT. The encoded protein is CASILAGVGDTQYF.

The chain couples TRBV4-1 to TRBJ1-3; maybe TRBD1 (5 bases). V gave up 0 bases and J gave up 1 base, with 19 bases separating them. Germline V gene lookup returns CDR1 MGHRA and CDR2 YSYEKL. There are 19 residues in the CDR3. CDR3: CASSQERGPGIRSGNTIYF. The CDR3 bases are TGCGCCAGCAGCCAAGAGAGAGGGCCAGGGATCAGGTCTGGAAACACCATATATTTT.

The chain is built from TRBV6-6 and TRBJ1-1; no reliable D call. CDR3 length equals 11 residues. The germline V gene encodes CDR1 MNHNY and CDR2 SVGAGI (reference sequence). The V gene lost 5 bases and the J gene lost 6 bases, with 7 bases spanning the gap. CDR3 protein: CASSMDAEAFF. Here the CDR3 DNA reads TGTGCCAGCAGTATGGACGCTGAAGCTTTCTTT.

The J gene is TRBJ1-1, the V gene TRBV19; D gene unclear. Deletions cut 1 base from V and 4 bases from J, with 13 bases between. The CDR3 extends over 15 amino acids. Looked up from germline, CDR1 is LNHDA and CDR2 is SQIVND (reference sequence). CDR3 bases: TGTGCCAGTAGTATAGTAGGAGGGTTCAGCACTGAAGCTTTCTTT. Amino acids: CASSIVGGFSTEAFF.

This clone was observed many times. The genes are TRBV19 and TRBJ1-5, with D possibly matching TRBD1 (5 bases). Deletions cut 5 bases from V and 2 bases from J, with 13 bases between. This CDR3 is 15 amino acids long. Germline loops: CDR1 LNHDA, CDR2 SQIVND (reference sequence). The CDR3 DNA is TGTGCCAGTAGTGTCAGGGACCGGGGCAATCAGCCCCAGCATTTT. It codes for CASSVRDRGNQPQHF.

CDR3 loop: CASSLGGVRDNEQFF. The CDR3 coding sequence is TGCGCCAGCAGCTTGGGAGGGGTCCGTGACAATGAGCAGTTCTTC. The V and J genes are TRBV5-1 and TRBJ2-1, with D tentatively TRBD1 or TRBD2 (5 bases each). CDR1 is SGHRS, CDR2 YFSETQ, per germline. V was shortened by 0 bases and J by 5 bases, with 12 bases between the two germline ends. This CDR3 comprises 15 residues.

This clone came up a few times. The chain carries TRBV20-1 and TRBJ2-3; D unclear. Trimming pared 5 bases from V and 5 bases from J, leaving 8 bases between. Germline assignment: CDR1 DFQATT and CDR2 SNEGSKA (reference sequence). CDR3 length: 11 amino acids. This CDR3 reads CSASAGDTQYF. The CDR3 bases are TGCAGTGCTTCTGCCGGAGATACGCAGTATTTT.

The rearrangement links TRBV5-1 to TRBJ2-3, with D perhaps TRBD1 or TRBD2 (5 bases each). The CDR3 is 15 amino acids. Germline V gene sequence: CDR1 SGHRS, CDR2 YFSETQ. V gave up 0 bases and J gave up 6 bases, with 14 bases separating them. The CDR3 DNA follows: TGCGCCAGCAGCTTGGAGGGACCGGCTGGGGATACGCAGTATTTT. It yields the protein CASSLEGPAGDTQYF.

This sequence joins TRBV2 and TRBJ2-3; no firm D call. From germline, CDR1 is SNHLY and CDR2 FYNNEI. V dropped 6 bases and J dropped 0 bases, with 13 bases sitting between them. CDR3 length equals 15 residues. In nucleotides, the CDR3 is TGTGCCAGCAGGGGTCTCATGTCTAGCACAGATACGCAGTATTTT. Amino acid sequence: CASRGLMSSTDTQYF.

The V gene is TRBV5-1, the J gene TRBJ2-1, with D perhaps TRBD2 (6 bases). The CDR3 runs 14 residues. Germline assignment: CDR1 SGHRS and CDR2 YFSETQ. V gave up 4 bases and J gave up 10 bases, with 18 bases separating them. CDR3 residues: CASSEGTLTKEQFF. The CDR3 nucleotides are TGCGCCAGCAGCGAGGGGACTCTCACGAAGGAGCAGTTCTTC.

The table lists this clone with a count of one. J is TRBJ2-7 and V is TRBV28; 9 positions match TRBD1. The CDR3 is made up of 15 amino acids. The germline gives CDR1 MDHEN, CDR2 SYDVKM. V gave up 5 bases and J gave up 5 bases; unmatched junction bases: 10. The CDR3 loop reads CASSTPGTGSHEQYF. The CDR3 DNA is TGTGCCAGCAGTACCCCCGGGACAGGGTCCCACGAGCAGTACTTC.

This chain uses TRBV5-8 with TRBJ2-1; D is possibly TRBD1 (6 bases). V was shortened by 3 bases and J by 10 bases, with 17 bases between the two germline ends. The CDR3 contains 14 residues. Germline V gives CDR1 SGHTS, CDR2 YDEGEE. CDR3 amino acids: CASSWGPGLDEQFF. The CDR3, as DNA: TGTGCCAGCAGCTGGGGGCCTGGCTTAGACGAGCAGTTCTTC.

Worth noting for this clone: Other DNA sequences in this specimen translate into the identical CDR3. This chain joins TRBV6-1 and TRBJ1-5, with D unclear. Germline CDR1 is MNHNS and CDR2 is SASEGT. CDR3 length: 12 amino acids. V shed 4 bases and J shed 9 bases, with 10 bases lying between them. In DNA form, the CDR3 reads TGTGCCAGCAGTGTGCAGAGTAGGCCCCAGCATTTT. Translating it yields CASSVQSRPQHF.

The genes are TRBV6-6 and TRBJ2-2; D gene ambiguous. The CDR3 consists of 12 residues. Germline loops: CDR1 MNHNY, CDR2 SVGAGI (reference sequence). Trimming took off 5 bases at V and 5 bases at J, with 6 bases between the two ends. The CDR3 DNA is TGTGCCAGCAGTCGACCTACCGGGGAGCTGTTTTTT. It is translated as CASSRPTGELFF.

V is TRBV29-1 and J is TRBJ1-2, with a weak D call TRBD1 (6 bases). The CDR3 totals 11 residues. Germline V gene sequence: CDR1 SQVTM, CDR2 ANQGSEA. Trimming took 4 bases from V and 4 from J, leaving 7 bases between them. The CDR3 region is CSVARGYGYTF. For the CDR3, the DNA is TGCAGCGTTGCCAGGGGCTATGGCTACACCTTC.

The chain recombines TRBV5-4 with TRBJ2-1; D gene unclear. There are 15 residues in the CDR3. Per germline, CDR1 SGHNT and CDR2 YYREEE (reference sequence). V lost 0 bases to trimming and J lost 0 bases, with 7 bases between them. The DNA of the CDR3 is TGTGCCAGCAGCTTGGGAGGCGGCTCCTACAATGAGCAGTTCTTC. It specifies CASSLGGGSYNEQFF.